The present entry profiles one T cell receptor (beta chain) with its context. Regarding time point: pretreatment peripheral blood. These data belong to a study of PD-L1 blockade in urothelial cancer. Assay used: immunoSEQ multiplex PCR; TCRdb lists only in-frame clones, some missing. The sample has 37,000 or so clones; over 70% are singletons. From germline, CDR1 is MNHEY and CDR2 SMNVEV (reference sequence). Trimming took off 6 bases at V and 2 bases at J, with 11 bases between the two ends. The CDR3 loop spans 13 amino acids. The TCR sequence derives from a man between 60 and 70 years old with urothelial cancer. The source material was PBMCs, sampled around atezolizumab (anti-PD-L1) treatment. The chain has TRBV27 and TRBJ2-7, with D possibly being TRBD2 (6 bases). CDR3 in amino acids: CASRSRGAYEQYF. The CDR3 DNA sequence: TGTGCCAGCAGGTCGCGGGGAGCCTACGAGCAGTACTTC.